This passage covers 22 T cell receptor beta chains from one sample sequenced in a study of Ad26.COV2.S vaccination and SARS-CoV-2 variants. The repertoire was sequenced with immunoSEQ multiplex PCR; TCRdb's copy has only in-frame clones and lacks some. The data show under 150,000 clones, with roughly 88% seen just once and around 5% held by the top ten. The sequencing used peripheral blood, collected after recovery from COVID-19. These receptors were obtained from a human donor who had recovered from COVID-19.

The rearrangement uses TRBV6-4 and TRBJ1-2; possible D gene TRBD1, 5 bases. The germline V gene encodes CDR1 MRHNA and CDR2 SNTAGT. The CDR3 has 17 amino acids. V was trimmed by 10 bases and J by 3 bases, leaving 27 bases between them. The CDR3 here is CATARIPEPGPYYGYTF. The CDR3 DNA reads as TGTGCCACCGCTCGAATACCGGAACCGGGACCATACTATGGCTACACCTTC.

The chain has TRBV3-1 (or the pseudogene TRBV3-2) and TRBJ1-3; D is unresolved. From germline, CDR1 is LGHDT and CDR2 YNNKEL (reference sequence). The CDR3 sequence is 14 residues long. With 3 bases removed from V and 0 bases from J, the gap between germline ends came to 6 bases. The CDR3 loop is CASSQGNSGNTIYF. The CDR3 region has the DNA TGTGCCAGCAGCCAGGGGAACTCTGGAAACACCATATATTTT.

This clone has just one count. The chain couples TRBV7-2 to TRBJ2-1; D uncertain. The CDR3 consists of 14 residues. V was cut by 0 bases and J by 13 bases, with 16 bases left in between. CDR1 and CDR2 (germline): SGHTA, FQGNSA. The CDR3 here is CASSLAPSTQTQFF. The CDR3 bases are TGTGCCAGCAGCTTAGCGCCGTCCACCCAAACACAGTTCTTC.

CDR3 loop: CAFGPNSPLHF. CDR3 nucleotides: TGTGCCTTCGGGCCGAATTCACCCCTCCACTTT. The chain combines TRBV30 with TRBJ1-6; D not resolved. Trimming shortened V by 7 bases and J by 7 bases, and 8 bases separated the two germline ends. The CDR3 length is 11 residues. Germline CDR1 and CDR2: GTSNPN and SVGIG (reference sequence).

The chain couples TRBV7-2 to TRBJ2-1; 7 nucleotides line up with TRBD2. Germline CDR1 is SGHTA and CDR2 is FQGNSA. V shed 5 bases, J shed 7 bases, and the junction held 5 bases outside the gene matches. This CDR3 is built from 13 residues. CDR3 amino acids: CASSTTGGNEQFF. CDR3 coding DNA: TGTGCCAGCAGCACAACGGGGGGTAATGAGCAGTTCTTC.

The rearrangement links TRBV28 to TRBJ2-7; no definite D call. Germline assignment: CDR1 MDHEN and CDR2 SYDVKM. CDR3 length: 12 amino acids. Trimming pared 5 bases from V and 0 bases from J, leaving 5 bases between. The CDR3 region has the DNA TGTGCCAGCAGTAAGATCTCCTACGAGCAGTACTTC. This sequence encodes CASSKISYEQYF.

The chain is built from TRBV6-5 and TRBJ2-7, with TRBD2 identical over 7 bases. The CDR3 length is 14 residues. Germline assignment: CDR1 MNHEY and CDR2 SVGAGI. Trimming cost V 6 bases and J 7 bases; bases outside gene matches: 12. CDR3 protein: CASSRRGTVKEQYF. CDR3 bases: TGTGCCAGCAGCCGGCGGGGGACGGTGAAGGAGCAGTACTTC.

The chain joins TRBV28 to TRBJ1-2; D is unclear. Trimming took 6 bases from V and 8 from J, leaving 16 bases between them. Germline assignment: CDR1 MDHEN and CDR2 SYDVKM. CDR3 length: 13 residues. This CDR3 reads CASSPVLWQGYTF. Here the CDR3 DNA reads TGTGCCAGCAGCCCAGTGTTGTGGCAGGGCTACACCTTC.

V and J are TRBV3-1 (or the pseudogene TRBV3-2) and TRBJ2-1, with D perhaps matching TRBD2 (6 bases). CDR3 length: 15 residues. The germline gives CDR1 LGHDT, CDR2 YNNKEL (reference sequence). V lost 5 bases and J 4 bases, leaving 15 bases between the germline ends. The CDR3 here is CASSSGRLPYNEQFF. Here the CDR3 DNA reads TGTGCCAGCAGCAGCGGGCGTTTGCCATACAATGAGCAGTTCTTC.

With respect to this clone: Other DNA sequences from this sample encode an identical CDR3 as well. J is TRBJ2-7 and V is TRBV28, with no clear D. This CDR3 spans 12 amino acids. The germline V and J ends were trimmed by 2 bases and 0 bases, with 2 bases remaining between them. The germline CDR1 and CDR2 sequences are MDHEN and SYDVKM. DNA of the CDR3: TGTGCCAGCAGTTTAGTCTCCTACGAGCAGTACTTC. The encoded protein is CASSLVSYEQYF. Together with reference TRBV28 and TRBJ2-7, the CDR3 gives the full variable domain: DVKVTQSSRYLVKRTGEKVFLECVQDMDHENMFWYRQDPGLGLRLIYFSYDVKMKEKGDIPEGYSVSREKKERFSLILESASTNQTSMYLCASSLVSYEQYFGPGTRLTVT.

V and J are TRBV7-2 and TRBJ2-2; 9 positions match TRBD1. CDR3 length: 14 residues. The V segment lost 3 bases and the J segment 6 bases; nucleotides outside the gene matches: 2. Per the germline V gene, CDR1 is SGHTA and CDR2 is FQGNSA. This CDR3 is CASSFRQGAGELFF. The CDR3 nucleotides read TGTGCCAGCAGCTTCCGACAGGGGGCCGGGGAGCTGTTTTTT.

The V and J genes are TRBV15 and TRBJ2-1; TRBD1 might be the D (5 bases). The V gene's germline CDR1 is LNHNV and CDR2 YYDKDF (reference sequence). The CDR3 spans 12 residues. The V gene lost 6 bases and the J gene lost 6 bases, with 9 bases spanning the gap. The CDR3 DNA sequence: TGTGCCACCAGGCACCAGGGCAATGAGCAGTTCTTC. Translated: CATRHQGNEQFF.

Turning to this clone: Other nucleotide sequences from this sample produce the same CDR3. CDR3 sequence reads: CASSPGGNTEAFF. Written as DNA, the CDR3 is TGTGCCAGCTCACCAGGGGGGAACACTGAAGCTTTCTTT. The chain has TRBV18 and TRBJ1-1; tentative D call: TRBD1 (5 bases). The germline V gene encodes CDR1 KGHSH and CDR2 LQKENI. The CDR3 runs 13 residues. Trimming pared 2 bases from V and 1 base from J, leaving 5 bases between. The full variable domain, with the rest looked up from reference TRBV18 and TRBJ1-1, is NAGVMQNPRHLVRRRGQEARLRCSPMKGHSHVYWYRQLPEEGLKFMVYLQKENIIDESGMPKERFSAEFPKEGPSILRIQQVVRGDSAAYFCASSPGGNTEAFFGQGTRLTVV.

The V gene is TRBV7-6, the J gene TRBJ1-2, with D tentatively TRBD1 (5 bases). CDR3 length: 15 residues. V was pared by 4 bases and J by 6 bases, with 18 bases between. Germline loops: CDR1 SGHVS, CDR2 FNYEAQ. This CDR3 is CASSWDSGTDDGYTF. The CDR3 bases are TGTGCCAGCAGCTGGGACTCCGGGACGGATGATGGCTACACCTTC.

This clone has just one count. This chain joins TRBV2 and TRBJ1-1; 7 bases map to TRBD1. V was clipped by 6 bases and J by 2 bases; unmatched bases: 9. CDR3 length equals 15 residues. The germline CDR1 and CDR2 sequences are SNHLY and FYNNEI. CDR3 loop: CASREKTGPNTEAFF. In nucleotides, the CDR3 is TGTGCCAGCAGGGAGAAGACAGGGCCAAACACTGAAGCTTTCTTT.

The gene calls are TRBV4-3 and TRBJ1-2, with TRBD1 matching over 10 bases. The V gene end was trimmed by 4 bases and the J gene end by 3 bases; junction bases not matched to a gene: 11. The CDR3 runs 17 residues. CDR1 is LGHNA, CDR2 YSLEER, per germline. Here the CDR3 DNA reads TGCGCCAGCAGCCCCCACACTGGGACAGGGGAGCACTATGGCTACACCTTC. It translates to CASSPHTGTGEHYGYTF.

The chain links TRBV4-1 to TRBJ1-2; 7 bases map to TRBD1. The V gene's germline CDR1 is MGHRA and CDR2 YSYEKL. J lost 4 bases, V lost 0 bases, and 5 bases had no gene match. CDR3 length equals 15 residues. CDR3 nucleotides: TGCGCCAGCAGCCAAGATACAGGGGATGGCTATGGCTACACCTTC. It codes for CASSQDTGDGYGYTF.

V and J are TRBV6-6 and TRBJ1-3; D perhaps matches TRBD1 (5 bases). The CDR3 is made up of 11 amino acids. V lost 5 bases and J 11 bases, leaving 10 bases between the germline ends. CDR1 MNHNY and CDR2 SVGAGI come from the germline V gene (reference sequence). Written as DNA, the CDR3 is TGTGCCAGCAGTACCACAGGCCCCATATATTTT. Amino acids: CASSTTGPIYF.

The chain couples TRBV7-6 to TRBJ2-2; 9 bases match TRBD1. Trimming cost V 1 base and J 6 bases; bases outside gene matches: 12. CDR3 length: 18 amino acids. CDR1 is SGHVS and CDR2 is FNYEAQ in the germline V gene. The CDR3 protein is CASSLGPRDRAMAGELFF. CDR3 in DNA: TGTGCCAGCAGCTTAGGTCCACGGGACAGGGCTATGGCCGGGGAGCTGTTTTTT.

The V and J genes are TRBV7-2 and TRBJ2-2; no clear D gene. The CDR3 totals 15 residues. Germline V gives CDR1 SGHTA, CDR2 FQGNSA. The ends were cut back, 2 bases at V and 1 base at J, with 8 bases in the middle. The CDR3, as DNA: TGTGCCAGCAGCTTATCTACGGGGAACACCGGGGAGCTGTTTTTT. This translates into CASSLSTGNTGELFF.

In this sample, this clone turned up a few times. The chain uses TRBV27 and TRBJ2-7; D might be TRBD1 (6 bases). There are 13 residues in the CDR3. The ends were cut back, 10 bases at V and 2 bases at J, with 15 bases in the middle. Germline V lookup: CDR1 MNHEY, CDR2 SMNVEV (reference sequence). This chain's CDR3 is CATAGTRPYEQYF. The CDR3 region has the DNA TGTGCCACCGCCGGGACAAGACCCTACGAGCAGTACTTC.

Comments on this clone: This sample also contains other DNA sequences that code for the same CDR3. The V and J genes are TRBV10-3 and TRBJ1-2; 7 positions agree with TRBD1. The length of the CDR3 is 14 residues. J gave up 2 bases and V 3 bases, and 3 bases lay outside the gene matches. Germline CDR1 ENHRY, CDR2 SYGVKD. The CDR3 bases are TGTGCCATCAGTGACAGGGACAGAAACTATGGCTACACCTTC. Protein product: CAISDRDRNYGYTF.